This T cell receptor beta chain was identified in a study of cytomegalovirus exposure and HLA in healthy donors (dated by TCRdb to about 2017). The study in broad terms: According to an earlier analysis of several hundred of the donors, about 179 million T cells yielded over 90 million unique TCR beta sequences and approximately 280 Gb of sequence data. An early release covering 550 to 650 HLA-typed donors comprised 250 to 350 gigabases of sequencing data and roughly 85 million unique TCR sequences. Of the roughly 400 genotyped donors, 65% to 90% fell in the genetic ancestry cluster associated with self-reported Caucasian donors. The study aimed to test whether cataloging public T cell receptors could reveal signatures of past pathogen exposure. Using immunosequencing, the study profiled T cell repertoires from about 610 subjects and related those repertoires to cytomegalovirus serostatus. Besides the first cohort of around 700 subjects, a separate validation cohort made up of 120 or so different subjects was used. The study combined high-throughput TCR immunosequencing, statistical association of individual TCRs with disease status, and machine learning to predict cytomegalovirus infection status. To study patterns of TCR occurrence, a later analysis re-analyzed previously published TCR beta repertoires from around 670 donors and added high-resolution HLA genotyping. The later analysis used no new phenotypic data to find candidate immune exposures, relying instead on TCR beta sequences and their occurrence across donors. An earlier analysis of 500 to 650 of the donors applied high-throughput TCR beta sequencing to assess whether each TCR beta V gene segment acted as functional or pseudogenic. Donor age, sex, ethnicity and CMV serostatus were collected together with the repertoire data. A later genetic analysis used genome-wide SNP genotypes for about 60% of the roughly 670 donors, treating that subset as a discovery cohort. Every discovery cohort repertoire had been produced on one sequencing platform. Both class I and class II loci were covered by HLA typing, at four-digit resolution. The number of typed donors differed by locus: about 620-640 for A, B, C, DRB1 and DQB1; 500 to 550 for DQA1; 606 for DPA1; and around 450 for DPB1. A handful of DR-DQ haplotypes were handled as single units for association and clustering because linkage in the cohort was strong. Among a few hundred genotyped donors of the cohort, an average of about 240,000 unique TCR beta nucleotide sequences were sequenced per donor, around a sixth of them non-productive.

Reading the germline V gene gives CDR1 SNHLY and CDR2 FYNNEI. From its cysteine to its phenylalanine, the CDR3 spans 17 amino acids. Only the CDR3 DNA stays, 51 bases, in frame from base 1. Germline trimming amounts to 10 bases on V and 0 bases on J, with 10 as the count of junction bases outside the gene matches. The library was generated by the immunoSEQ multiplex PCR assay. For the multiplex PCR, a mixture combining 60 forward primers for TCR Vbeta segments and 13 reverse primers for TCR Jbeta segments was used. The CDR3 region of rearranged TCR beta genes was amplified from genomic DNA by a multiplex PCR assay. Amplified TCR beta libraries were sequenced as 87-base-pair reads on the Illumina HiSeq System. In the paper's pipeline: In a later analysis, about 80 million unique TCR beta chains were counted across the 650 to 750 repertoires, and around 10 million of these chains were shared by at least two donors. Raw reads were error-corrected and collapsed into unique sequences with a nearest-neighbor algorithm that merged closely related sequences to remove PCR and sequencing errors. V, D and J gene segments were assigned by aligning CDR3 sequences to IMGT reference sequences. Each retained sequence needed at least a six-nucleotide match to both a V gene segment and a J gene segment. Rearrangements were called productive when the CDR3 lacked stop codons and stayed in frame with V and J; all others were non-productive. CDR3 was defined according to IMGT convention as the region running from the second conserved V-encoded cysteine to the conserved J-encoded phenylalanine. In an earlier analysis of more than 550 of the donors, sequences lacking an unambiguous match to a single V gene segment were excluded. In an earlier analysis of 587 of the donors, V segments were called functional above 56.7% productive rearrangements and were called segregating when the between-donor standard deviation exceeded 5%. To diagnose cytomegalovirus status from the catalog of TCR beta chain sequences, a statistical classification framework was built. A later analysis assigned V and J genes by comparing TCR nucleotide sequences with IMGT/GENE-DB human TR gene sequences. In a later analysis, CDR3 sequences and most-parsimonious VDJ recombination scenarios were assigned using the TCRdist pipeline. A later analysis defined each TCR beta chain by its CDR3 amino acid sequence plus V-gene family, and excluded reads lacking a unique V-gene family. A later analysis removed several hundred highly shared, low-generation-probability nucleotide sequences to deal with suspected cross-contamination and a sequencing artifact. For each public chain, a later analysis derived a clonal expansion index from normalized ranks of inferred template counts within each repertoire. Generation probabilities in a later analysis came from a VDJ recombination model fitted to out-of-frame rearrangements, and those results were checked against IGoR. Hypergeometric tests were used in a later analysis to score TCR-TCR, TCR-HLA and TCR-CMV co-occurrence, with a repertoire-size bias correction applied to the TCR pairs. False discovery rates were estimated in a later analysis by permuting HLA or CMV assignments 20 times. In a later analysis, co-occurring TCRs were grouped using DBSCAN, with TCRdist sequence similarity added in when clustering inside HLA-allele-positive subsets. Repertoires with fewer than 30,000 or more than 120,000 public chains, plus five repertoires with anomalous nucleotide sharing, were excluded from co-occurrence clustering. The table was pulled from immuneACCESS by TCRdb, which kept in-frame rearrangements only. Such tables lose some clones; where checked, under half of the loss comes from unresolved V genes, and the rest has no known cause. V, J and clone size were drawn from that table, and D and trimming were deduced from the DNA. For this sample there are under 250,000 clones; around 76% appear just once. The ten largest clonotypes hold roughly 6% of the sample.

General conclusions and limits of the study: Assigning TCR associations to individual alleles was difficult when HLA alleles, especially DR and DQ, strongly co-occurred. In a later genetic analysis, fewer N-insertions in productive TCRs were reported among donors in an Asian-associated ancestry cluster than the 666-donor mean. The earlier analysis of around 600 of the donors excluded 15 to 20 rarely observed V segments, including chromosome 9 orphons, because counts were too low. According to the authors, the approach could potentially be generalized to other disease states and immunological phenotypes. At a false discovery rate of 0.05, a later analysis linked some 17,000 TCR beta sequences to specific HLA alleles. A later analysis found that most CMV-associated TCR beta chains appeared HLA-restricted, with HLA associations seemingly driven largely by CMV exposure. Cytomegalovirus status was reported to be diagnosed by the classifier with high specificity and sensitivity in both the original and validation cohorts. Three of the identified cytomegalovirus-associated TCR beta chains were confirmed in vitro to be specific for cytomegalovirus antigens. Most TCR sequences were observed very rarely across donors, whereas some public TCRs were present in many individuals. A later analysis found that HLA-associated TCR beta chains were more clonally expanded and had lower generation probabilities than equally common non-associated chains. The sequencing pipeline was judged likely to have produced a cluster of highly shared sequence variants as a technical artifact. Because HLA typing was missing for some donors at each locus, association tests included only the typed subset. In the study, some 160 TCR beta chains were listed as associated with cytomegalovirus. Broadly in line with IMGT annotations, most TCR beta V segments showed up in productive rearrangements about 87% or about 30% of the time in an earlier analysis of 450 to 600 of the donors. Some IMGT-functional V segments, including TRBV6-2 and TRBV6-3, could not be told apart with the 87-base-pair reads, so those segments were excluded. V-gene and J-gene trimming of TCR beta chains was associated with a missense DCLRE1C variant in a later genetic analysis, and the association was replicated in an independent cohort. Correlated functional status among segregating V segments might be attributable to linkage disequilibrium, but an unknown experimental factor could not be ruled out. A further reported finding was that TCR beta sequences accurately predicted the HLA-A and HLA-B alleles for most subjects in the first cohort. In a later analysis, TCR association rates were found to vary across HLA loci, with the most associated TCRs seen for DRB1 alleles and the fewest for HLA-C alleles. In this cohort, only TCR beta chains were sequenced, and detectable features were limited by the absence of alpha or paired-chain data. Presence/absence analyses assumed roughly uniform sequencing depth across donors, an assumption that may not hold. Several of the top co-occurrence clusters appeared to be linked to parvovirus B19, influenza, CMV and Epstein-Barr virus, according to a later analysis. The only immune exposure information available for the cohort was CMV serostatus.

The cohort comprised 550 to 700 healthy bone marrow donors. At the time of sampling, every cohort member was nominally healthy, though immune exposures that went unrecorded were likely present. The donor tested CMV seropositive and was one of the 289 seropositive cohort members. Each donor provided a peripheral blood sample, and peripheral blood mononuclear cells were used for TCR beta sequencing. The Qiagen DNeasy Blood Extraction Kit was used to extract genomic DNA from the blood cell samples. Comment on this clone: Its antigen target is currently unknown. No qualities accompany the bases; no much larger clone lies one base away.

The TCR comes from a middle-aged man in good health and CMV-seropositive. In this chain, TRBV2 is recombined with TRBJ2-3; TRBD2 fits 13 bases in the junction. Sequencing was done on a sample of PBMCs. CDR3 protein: CANTPGTSGTSTDTQYF. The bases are TGTGCCAATACTCCCGGGACTAGCGGGACTAGCACAGATACGCAGTATTTT.